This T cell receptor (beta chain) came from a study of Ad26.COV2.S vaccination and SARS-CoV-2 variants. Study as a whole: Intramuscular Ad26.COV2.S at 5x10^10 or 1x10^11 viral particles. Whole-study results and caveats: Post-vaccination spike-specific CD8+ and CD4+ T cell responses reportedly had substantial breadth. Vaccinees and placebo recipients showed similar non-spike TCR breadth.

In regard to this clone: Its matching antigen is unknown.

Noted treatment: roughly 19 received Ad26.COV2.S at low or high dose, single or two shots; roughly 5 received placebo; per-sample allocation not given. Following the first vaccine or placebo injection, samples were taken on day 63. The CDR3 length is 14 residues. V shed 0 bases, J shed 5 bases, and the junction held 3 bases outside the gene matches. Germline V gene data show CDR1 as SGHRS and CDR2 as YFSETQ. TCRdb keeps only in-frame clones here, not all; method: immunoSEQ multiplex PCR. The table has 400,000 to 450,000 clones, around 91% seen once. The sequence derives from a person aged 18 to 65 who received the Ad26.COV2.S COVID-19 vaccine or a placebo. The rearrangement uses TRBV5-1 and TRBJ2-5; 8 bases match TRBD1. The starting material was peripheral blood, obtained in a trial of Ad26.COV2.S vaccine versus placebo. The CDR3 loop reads CASSLAGGWETQYF. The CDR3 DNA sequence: TGCGCCAGCAGCTTGGCAGGGGGCTGGGAGACCCAGTACTTC.